Reported below is one T cell receptor (beta chain). The CDR3 consists of 14 residues. V shed 5 bases, J shed 12 bases, and the junction held 9 bases outside the gene matches. Germline lookup yields CDR1 SGHVS and CDR2 FQNEAQ. This specimen belongs to a study of T cell changes during pregnancy in multiple sclerosis. Profiled with immunoSEQ multiplex PCR; TCRdb holds only in-frame clones, not every one. The sample lists roughly 47,000 clones, around 89% occurring once. This receptor was identified in a female donor with multiple sclerosis, enrolled in a pregnancy study. The sample consisted of CD8+ T cells from peripheral blood mononuclear cells, taken in the second trimester of pregnancy. The rearrangement uses TRBV7-8 and TRBJ2-1, with 11 bases lining up with TRBD2. The CDR3 coding sequence is TGTGCCAGCAGCACCGGGACTAGCGGTCTAGGGCAGTTCTTC. It yields the protein CASSTGTSGLGQFF.